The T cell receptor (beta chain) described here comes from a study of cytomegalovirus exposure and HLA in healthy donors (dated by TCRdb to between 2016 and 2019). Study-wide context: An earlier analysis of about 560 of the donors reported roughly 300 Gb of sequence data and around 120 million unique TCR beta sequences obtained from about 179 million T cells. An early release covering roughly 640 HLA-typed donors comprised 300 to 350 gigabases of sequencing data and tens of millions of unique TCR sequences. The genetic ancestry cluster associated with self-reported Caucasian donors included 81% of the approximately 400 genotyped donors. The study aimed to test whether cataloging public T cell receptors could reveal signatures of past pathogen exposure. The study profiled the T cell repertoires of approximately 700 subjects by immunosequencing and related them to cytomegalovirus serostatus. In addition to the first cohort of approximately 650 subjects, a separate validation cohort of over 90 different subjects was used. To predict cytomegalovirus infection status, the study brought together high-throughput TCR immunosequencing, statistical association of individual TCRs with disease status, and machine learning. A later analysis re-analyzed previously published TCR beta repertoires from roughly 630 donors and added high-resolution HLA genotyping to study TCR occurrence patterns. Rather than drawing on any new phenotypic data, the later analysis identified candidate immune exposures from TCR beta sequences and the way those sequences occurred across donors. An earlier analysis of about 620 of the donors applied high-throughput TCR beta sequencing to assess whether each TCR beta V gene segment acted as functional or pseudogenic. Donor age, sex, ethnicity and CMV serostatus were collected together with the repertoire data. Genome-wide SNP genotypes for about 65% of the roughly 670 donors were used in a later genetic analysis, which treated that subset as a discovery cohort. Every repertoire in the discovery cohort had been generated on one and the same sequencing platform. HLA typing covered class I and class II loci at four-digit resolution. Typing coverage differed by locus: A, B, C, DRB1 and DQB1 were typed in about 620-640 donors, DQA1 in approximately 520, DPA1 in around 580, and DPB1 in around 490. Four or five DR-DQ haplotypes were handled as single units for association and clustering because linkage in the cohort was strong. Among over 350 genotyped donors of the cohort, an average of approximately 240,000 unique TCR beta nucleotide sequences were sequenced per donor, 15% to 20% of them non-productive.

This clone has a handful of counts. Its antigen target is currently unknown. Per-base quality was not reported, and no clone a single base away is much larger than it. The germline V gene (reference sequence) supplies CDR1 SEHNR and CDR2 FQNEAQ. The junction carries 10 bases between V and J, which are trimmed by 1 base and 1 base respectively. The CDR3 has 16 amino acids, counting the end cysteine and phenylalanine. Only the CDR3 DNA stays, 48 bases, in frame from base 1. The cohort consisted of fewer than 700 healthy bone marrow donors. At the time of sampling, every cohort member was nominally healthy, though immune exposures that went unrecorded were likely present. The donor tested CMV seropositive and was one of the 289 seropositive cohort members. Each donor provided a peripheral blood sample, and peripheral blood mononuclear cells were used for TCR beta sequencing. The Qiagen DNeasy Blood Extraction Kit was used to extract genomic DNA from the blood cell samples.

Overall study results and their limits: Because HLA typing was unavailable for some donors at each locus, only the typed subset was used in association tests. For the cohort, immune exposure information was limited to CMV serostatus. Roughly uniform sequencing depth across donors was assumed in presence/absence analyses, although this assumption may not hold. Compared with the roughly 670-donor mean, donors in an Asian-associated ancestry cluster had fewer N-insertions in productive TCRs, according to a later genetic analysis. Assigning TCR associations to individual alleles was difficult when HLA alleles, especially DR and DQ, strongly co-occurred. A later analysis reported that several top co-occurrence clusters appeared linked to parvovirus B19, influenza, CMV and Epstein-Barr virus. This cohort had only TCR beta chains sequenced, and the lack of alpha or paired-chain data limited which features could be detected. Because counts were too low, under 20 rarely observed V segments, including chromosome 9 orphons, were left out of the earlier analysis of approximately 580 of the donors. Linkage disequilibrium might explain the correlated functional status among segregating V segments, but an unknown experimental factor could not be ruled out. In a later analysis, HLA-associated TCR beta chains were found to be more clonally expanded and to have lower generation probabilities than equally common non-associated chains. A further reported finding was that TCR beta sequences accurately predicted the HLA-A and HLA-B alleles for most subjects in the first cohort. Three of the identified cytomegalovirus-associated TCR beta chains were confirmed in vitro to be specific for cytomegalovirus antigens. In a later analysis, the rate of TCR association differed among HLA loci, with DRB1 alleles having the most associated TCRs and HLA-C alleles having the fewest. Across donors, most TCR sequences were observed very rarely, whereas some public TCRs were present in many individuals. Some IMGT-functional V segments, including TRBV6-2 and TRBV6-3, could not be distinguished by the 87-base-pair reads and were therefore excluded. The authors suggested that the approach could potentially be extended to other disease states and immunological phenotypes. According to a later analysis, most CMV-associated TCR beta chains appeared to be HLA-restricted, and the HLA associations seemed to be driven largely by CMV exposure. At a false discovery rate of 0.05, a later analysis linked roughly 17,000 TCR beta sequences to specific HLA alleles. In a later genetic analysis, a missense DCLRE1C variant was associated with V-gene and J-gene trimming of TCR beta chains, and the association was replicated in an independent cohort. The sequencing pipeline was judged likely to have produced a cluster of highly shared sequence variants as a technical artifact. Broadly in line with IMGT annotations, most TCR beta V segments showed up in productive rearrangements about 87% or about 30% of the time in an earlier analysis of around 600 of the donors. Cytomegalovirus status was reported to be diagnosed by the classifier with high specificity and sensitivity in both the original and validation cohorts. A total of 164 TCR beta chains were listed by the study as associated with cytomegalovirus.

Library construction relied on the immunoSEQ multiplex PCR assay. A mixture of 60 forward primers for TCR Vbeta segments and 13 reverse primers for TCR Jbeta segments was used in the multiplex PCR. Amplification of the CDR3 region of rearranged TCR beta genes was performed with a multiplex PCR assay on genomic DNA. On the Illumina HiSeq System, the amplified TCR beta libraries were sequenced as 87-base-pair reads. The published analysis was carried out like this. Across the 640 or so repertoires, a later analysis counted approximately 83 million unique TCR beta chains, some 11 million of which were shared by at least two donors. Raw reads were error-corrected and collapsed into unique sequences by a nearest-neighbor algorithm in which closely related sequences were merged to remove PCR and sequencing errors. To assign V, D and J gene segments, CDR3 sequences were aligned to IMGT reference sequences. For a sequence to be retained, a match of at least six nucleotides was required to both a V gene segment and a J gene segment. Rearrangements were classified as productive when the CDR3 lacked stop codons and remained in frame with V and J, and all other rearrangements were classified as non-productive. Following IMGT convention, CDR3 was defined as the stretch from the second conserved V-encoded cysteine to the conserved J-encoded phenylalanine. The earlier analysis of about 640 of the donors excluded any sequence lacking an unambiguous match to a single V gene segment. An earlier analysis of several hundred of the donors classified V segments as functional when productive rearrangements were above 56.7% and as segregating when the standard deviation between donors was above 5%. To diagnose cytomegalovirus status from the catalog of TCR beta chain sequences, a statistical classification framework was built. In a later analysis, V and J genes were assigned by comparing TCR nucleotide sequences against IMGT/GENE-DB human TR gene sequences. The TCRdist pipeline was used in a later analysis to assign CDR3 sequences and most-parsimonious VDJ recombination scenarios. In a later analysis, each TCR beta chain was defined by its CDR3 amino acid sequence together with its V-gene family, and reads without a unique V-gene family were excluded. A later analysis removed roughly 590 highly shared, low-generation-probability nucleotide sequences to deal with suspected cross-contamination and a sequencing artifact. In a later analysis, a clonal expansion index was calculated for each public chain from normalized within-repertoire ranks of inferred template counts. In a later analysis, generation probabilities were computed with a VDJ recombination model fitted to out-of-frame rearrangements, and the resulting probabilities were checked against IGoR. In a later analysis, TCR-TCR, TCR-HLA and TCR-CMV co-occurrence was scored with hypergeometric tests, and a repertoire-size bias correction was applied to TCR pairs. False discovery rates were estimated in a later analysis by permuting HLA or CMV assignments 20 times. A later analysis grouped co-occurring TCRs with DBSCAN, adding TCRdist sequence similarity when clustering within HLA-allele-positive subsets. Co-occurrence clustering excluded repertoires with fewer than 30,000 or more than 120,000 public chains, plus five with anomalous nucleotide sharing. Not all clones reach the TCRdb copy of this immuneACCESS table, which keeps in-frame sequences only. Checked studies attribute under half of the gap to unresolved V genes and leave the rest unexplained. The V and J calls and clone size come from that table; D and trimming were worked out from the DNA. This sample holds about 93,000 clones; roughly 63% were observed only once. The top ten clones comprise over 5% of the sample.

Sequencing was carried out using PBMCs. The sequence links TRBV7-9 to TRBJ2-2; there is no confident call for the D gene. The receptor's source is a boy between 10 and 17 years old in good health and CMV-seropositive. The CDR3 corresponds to CASSLGPRMNTGELFF. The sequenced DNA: TGTGCCAGCAGCTTAGGTCCCAGGATGAACACCGGGGAGCTGTTTTTT.